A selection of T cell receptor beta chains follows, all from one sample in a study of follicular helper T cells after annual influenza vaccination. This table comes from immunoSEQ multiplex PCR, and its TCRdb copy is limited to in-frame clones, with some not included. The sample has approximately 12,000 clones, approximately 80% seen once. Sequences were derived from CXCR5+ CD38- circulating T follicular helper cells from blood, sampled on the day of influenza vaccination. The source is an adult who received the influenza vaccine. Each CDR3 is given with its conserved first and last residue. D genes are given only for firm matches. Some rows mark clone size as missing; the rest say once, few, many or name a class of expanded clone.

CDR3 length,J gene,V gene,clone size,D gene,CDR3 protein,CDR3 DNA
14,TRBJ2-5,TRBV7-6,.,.,CASSSGTSKETQYF,TGTGCCAGCAGCTCGGGTACTAGCAAAGAGACCCAGTACTTC
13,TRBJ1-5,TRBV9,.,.,CASSVQPDQPQHF,TGTGCCAGCAGCGTACAGCCGGATCAGCCCCAGCATTTT
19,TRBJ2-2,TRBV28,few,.,CASSLSPRGRQGYTGELFF,TGTGCCAGCAGTTTAAGCCCCCGTGGCCGGCAGGGCTATACCGGGGAGCTGTTTTTT
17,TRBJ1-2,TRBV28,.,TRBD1,CASSTPGTGAGIYGYTF,TGTGCCAGCAGTACCCCCGGGACAGGGGCTGGTATCTATGGCTACACCTTC
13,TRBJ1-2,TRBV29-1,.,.,CSVEVTLGYGYTF,TGCAGCGTTGAAGTAACACTGGGCTATGGCTACACCTTC
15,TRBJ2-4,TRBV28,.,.,CASRETGPAKNIQYF,TGTGCCAGCAGGGAGACAGGCCCGGCCAAAAACATTCAGTACTTC
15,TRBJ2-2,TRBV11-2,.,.,CASSLLVANTGELFF,TGTGCCAGCAGCTTACTGGTGGCGAACACCGGGGAGCTGTTTTTT
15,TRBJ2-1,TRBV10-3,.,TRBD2,CAIGKGTSNRNEQFF,TGTGCCATAGGGAAAGGGACTAGTAATCGCAATGAGCAGTTCTTC
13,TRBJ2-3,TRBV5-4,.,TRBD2,CASTKRGADTQYF,TGTGCCAGCACCAAGCGGGGGGCCGATACGCAGTATTTT
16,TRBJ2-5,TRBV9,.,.,CASSVTVTGEGETQYF,TGTGCCAGCAGCGTAACTGTTACGGGGGAAGGTGAGACCCAGTACTTC
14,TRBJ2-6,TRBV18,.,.,CASSPMTGANVLTF,TGTGCCAGCTCACCGATGACTGGGGCCAACGTCCTGACTTTC
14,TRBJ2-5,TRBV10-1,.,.,CASSESTSMETQYF,TGCGCCAGCAGTGAGTCGACTAGTATGGAGACCCAGTACTTC
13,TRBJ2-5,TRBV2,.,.,CASSEQGQETQYF,TGTGCCAGCAGTGAGCAGGGTCAAGAGACCCAGTACTTC
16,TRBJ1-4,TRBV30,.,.,CAWSVLRVGVDEKLFF,TGTGCCTGGAGTGTATTGAGGGTGGGCGTGGATGAAAAACTGTTTTTT
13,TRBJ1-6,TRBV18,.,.,CASAQENNSPLHF,TGTGCCAGCGCACAGGAAAATAATTCACCCCTCCACTTT
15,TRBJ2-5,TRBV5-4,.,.,CASRSPGGPAETQYF,TGTGCCAGCAGATCTCCTGGAGGACCCGCGGAGACCCAGTACTTC
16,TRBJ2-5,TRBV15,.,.,CATSRGRGQKEETQYF,TGTGCCACCAGCAGAGGTCGGGGTCAAAAGGAAGAGACCCAGTACTTC
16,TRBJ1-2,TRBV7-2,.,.,CASSLRSGDWGSGYTF,TGTGCCAGCAGCTTAAGGTCGGGGGACTGGGGCAGTGGCTACACCTTC
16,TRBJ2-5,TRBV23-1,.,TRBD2,CASSQSQREGQETQYF,TGCGCCAGCAGTCAATCACAAAGGGAGGGCCAAGAGACCCAGTACTTC
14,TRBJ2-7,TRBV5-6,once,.,CASSFGGDSYEQYF,TGTGCCAGCAGCTTCGGAGGGGACTCCTACGAGCAGTACTTC
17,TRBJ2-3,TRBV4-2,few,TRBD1,CASSQDSGTGGTDTQYF,TGTGCCAGCAGCCAAGACTCCGGGACAGGAGGCACAGATACGCAGTATTTT
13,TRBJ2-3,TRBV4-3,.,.,CASSLRRGDTQYF,TGCGCCAGCAGCCTAAGGCGGGGAGATACGCAGTATTTT
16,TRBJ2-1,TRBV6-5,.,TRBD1,CASSYEWTGGWNEQFF,TGTGCCAGCAGTTACGAATGGACAGGGGGTTGGAATGAGCAGTTCTTC
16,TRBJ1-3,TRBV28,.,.,CASSLGTFNSGNTIYF,TGTGCCAGCAGTTTAGGGACCTTCAACTCTGGAAACACCATATATTTT
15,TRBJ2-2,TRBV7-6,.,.,CASSLRGGVTGELFF,TGTGCCAGCAGCTTACGAGGGGGGGTAACCGGGGAGCTGTTTTTT
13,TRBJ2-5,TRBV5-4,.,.,CASSLKASETQYF,TGTGCCAGCAGCTTGAAGGCGTCGGAGACCCAGTACTTC
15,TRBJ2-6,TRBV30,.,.,CAWSVWGSGANVLTF,TGTGCCTGGAGTGTATGGGGTTCTGGGGCCAACGTCCTGACTTTC
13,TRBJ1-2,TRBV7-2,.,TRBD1,CASSLVEGAGYTF,TGTGCCAGCAGTCTAGTGGAGGGGGCTGGCTACACCTTC
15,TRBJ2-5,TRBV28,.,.,CASSLPSGYQETQYF,TGTGCCAGCAGTCTACCTTCAGGGTACCAAGAGACCCAGTACTTC
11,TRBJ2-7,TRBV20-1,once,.,CSARFGAGQYF,TGCAGTGCTAGATTTGGGGCCGGGCAGTACTTC
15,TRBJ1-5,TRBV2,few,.,CASSQGSGGNQPQHF,TGTGCCAGCAGTCAAGGGTCTGGAGGCAATCAGCCCCAGCATTTT
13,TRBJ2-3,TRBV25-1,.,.,CASSRVDTDTQYF,TGTGCCAGCAGCAGGGTCGACACAGATACGCAGTATTTT
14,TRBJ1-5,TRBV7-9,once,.,CASSLYGGNQPQHF,TGTGCCAGCAGCTTATACGGAGGGAACCAGCCCCAGCATTTT